This T cell receptor (beta chain) was obtained from a study of spatial heterogeneity in lung cancer. Every TCR cDNA molecule carried a tag that served as a unique molecular identifier. MiXCR, applied by TCRdb to the 5' RACE reads, yields one record per CDR3 protein. The sample has 55,000 to 75,000 distinct CDR3 sequences; 7.5% to 9% are singletons. Time point of the sample: sample taken at primary tumor resection. Unsorted whole RNA of tumor, nontumor lung or frozen PBMC was sequenced. Patients with untreated early-stage non-small cell lung cancer, numbering approximately 79, were the donors. CDR1 DFQATT and CDR2 SNEGSKA come from the germline V gene (reference sequence). Trimming removed 6 bases from V and 6 bases from J, with 18 bases in between. The CDR3 totals 14 residues.

The TCR comes from a female donor with early-stage non-small cell lung cancer. The material was PBMCs, obtained at surgery. J is TRBJ1-5 and V is TRBV20-1; the D gene is possibly TRBD1 (5 bases). CDR3 DNA sequence: TGCAGTGCCATCCCAACTGGGGGGAGTCAGCCCCAGCATTTT. This sequence encodes CSAIPTGGSQPQHF.